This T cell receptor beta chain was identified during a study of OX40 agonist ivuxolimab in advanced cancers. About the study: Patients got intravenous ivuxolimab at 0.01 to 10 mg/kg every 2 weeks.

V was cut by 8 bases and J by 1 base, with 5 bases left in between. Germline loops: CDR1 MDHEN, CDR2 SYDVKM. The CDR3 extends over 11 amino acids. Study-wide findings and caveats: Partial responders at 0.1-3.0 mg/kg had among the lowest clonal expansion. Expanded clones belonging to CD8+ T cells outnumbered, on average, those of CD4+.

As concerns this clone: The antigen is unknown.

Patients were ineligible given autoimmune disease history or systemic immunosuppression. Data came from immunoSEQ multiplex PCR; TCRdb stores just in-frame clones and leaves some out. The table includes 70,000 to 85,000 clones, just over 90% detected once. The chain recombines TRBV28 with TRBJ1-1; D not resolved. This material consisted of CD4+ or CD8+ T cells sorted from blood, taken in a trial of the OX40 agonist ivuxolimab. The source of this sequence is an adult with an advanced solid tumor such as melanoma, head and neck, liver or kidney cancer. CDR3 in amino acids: CASSGNTEAFF. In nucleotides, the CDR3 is TGTGCCAGCTCTGGGAACACTGAAGCTTTCTTT.